This section outlines one T cell receptor beta chain sequence together with its context. These data originate in a study of blood T cell repertoires in COVID-19. Across the whole study: The cDNA or gDNA used as material had been derived from T cells, B-cell-depleted T cells, or PBMCs.

This CDR3 contains 17 residues. Germline lookup yields CDR1 MNHNS and CDR2 SASEGT. V was pared by 1 base and J by 2 bases, with 6 bases of the junction left unmatched. Per the original methods: The authors estimated nucleated cell counts from reference gene primer amplification. Using immunoSEQ multiplex PCR, the repertoire was profiled, and TCRdb retains in-frame clones only, with some absent. The DNA gave D and trimming, while V, J and clone size come from that table. The table has hundreds of thousands of clones, around 85% seen once; the top ten hold roughly 2.1%. This chain uses TRBV6-1 with TRBJ2-3, with TRBD2 identical over 10 bases. The sequence came from a woman in her twenties or thirties who had recovered from COVID-19. Material for sequencing was peripheral blood. CDR3 loop: CASSEGLAGGSTDTQYF. In nucleotides, the CDR3 is TGTGCCAGCAGTGAAGGGTTAGCGGGGGGATCCACAGATACGCAGTATTTT.